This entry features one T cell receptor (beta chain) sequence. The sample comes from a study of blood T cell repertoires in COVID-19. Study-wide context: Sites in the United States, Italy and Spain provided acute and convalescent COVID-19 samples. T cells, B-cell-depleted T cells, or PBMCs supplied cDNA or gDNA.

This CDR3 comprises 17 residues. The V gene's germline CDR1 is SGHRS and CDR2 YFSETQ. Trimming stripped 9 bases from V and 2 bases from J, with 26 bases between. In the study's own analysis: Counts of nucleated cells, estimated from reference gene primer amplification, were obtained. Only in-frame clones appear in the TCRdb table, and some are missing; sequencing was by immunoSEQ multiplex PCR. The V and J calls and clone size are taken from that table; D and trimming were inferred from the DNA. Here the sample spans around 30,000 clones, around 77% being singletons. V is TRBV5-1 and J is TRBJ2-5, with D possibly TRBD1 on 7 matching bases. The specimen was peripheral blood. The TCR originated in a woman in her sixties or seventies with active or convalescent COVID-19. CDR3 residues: CATETGMGGGSQETQYF. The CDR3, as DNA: TGCGCCACCGAGACAGGGATGGGAGGAGGGTCTCAAGAGACCCAGTACTTC.